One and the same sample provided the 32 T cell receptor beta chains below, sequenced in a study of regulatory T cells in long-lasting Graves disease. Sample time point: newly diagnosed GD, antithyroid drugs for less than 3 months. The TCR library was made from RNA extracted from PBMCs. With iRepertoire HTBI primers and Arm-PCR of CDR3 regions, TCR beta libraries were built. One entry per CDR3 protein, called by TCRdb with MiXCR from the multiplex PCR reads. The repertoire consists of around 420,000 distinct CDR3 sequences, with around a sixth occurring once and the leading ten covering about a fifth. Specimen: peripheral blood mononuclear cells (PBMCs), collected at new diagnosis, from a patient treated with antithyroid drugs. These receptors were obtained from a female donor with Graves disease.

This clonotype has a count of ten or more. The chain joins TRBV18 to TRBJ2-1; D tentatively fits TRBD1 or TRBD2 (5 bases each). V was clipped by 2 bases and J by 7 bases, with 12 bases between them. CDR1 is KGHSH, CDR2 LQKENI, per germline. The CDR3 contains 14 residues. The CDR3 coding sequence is TGTGCCAGCTCACCAATCACAGGCGGGAATGAGCAGTTCTTC. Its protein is CASSPITGGNEQFF.

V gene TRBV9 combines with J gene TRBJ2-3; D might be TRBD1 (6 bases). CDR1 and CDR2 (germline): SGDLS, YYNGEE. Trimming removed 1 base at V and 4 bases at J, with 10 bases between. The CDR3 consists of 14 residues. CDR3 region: CASSVRGSADTQYF. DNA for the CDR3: TGTGCCAGCAGCGTAAGGGGGAGCGCAGATACGCAGTATTTT.

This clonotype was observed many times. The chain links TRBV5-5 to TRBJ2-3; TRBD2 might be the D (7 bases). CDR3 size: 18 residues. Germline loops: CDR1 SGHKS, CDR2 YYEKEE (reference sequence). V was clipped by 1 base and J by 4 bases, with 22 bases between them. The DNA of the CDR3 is TGTGCCAGCAGCTTGAGGCCCGGGGGGCGGGTGGTGGCAGATACGCAGTATTTT. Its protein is CASSLRPGGRVVADTQYF.

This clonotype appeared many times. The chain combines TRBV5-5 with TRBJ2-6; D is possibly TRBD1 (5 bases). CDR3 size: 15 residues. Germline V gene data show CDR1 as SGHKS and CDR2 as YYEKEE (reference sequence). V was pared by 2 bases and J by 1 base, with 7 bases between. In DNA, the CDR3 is TGTGCCAGCAGCTTCTCAGGGTCTGGGGCCAACGTCCTGACTTTC. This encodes CASSFSGSGANVLTF.

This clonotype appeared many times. The CDR3 DNA is TGTGCCAGCAGCACTCGGGGCGGGACAGGGGGCGGAGATACGCAGTATTTT. Its protein is CASSTRGGTGGGDTQYF. V gene TRBV7-9 combines with J gene TRBJ2-3; 12 bases are a match to TRBD1. The CDR3 consists of 17 residues. CDR1 and CDR2 from the germline V gene are SEHNR and FQNEAQ (reference sequence). V was clipped by 5 bases and J by 5 bases; unmatched bases: 11. Combining the CDR3 with reference TRBV7-9 and TRBJ2-3 gives the whole variable domain DTGVSQNPRHKITKRGQNVTFRCDPISEHNRLYWYRQTLGQGPEFLTYFQNEAQLEKSRLLSDRFSAERPKGSFSTLEIQRTEQGDSAMYLCASSTRGGTGGGDTQYFGPGTRLTVL.

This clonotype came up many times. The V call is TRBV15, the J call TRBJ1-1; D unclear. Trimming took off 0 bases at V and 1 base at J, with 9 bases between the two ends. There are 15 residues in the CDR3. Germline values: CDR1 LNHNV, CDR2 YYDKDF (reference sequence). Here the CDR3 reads CATSRDKGGNTEAFF. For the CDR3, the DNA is TGTGCCACCAGCAGAGATAAAGGTGGGAACACTGAAGCTTTCTTT. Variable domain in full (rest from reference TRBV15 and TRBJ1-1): DAMVIQNPRYQVTQFGKPVTLSCSQTLNHNVMYWYQQKSSQAPKLLFHYYDKDFNNEADTPDNFQSRRPNTSFCFLDIRSPGLGDTAMYLCATSRDKGGNTEAFFGQGTRLTVV.

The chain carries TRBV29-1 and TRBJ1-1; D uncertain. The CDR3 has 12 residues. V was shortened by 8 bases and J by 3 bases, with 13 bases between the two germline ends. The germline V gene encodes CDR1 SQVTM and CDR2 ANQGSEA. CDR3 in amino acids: CSSSLGDTEAFF. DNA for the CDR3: TGCAGCTCCTCCCTCGGGGACACTGAAGCTTTCTTT.

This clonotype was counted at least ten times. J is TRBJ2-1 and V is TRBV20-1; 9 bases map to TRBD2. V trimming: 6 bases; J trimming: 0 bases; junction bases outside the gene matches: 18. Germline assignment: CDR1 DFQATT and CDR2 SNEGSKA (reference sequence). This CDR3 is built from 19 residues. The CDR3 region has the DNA TGCAGTGCCCTGGCTCGTGGCGGGAGGGCCGTTGGCTCCTACAATGAGCAGTTCTTC. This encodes CSALARGGRAVGSYNEQFF.

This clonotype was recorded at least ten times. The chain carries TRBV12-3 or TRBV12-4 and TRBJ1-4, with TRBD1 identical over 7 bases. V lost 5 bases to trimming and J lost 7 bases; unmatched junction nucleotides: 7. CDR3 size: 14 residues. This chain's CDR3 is CASSPGGQGEKLFF. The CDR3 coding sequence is TGTGCCAGCAGTCCAGGGGGTCAGGGTGAAAAACTGTTTTTT.

Here the CDR3 reads CASNPRPPQGVGTGELFF. The CDR3 nucleotides are TGCGCCAGCAACCCCCGCCCCCCACAAGGGGTCGGCACCGGGGAGCTGTTTTTT. V gene TRBV4-1 combines with J gene TRBJ2-2; D is perhaps TRBD1 (5 bases). The length of the CDR3 is 18 residues. V dropped 7 bases and J dropped 4 bases, with 25 bases sitting between them. Germline V CDR1 and CDR2: MGHRA, YSYEKL.

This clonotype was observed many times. The CDR3 region is CASSTFGGADDNYGYTF. In nucleotides, the CDR3 is TGTGCCAGCAGTACCTTCGGGGGCGCGGATGATAACTATGGCTACACCTTC. The rearrangement links TRBV6-1 to TRBJ1-2; a possible D gene is TRBD1 (6 bases). Germline CDR1 MNHNS, CDR2 SASEGT. This CDR3 comprises 17 residues. V lost 5 bases and J 1 base, leaving 20 bases between the germline ends.

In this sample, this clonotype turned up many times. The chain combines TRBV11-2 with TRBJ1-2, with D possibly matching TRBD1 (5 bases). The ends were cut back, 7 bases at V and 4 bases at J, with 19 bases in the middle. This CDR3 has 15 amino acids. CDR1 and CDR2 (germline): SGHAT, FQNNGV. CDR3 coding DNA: TGTGCCAGCACTCCGGGGGTACTCAAGAGCTATGGCTACACCTTC. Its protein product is CASTPGVLKSYGYTF.

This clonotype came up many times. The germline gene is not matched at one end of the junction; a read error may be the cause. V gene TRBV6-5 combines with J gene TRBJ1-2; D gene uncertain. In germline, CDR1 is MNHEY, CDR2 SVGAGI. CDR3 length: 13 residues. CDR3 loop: CASSYGANYGYTF. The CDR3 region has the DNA TGCGCCAGCAGCTATGGCGCCAACTATGGCTACACCTTC.

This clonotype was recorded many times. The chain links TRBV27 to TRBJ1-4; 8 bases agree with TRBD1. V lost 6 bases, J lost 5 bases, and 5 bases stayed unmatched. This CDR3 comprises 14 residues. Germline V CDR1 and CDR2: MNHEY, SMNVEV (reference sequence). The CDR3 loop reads CASRRQGINEKLFF. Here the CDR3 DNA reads TGTGCCAGCAGACGACAGGGGATAAATGAAAAACTGTTTTTT.

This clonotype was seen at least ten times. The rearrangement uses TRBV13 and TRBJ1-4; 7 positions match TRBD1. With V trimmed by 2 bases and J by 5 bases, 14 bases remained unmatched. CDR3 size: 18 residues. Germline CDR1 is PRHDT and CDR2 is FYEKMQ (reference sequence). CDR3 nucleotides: TGTGCCAGCAGCTTATTCGAAATCCGGGACAGACCAAATGAAAAACTGTTTTTT. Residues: CASSLFEIRDRPNEKLFF.

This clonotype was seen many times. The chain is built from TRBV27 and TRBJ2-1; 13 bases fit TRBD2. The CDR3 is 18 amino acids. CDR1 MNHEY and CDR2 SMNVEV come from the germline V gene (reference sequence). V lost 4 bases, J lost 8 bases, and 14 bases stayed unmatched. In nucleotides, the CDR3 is TGTGCCAGCAGTTGGTCCTTTCGGACTAGCGGGAGTACAGATGAGCAGTTCTTC. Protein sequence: CASSWSFRTSGSTDEQFF.

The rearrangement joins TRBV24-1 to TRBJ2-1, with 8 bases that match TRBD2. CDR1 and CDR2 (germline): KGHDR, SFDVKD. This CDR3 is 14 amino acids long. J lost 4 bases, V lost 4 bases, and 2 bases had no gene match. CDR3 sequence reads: CATSETSGYNEQFF. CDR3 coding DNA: TGTGCCACCAGTGAAACTAGCGGATACAATGAGCAGTTCTTC.

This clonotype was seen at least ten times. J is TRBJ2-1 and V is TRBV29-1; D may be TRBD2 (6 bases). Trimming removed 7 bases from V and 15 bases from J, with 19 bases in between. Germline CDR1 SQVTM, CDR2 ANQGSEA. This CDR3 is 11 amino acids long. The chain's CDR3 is CSASERALPFF. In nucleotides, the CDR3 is TGCAGCGCTTCCGAGCGGGCTCTACCGTTCTTC.

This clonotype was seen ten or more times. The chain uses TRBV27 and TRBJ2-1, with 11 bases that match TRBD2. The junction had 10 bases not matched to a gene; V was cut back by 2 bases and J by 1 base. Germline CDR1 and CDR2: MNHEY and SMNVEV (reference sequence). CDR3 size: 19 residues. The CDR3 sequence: CASSLGSVAGGPSYNEQFF. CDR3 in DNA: TGTGCCAGCAGTTTAGGTTCGGTAGCGGGAGGGCCGTCCTACAATGAGCAGTTCTTC.

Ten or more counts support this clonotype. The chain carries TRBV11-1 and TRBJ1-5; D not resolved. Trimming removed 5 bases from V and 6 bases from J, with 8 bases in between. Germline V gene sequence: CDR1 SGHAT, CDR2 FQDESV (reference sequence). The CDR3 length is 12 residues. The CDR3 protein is CASSAPTQPQHF. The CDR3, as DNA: TGTGCCAGCAGCGCCCCAACTCAGCCCCAGCATTTT.

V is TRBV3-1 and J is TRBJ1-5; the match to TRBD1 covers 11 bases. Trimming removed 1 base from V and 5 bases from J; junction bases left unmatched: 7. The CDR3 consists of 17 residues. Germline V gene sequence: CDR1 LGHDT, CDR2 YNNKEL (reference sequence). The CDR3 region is CASSQAGQGAGDQPQHF. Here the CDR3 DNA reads TGTGCCAGCAGCCAAGCCGGACAGGGGGCAGGGGATCAGCCCCAGCATTTT.

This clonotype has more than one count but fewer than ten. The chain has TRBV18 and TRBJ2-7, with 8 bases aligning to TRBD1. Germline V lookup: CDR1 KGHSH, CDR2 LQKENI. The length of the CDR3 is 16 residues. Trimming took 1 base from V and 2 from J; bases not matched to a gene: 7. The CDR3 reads CASSPRSGQGPYEQYF. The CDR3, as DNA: TGTGCCAGCTCACCACGCTCCGGACAGGGCCCCTACGAGCAGTACTTC.

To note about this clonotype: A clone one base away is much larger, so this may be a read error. The CDR3 protein is CASSLMAGLNTEAFF. The CDR3 DNA is TGTGCCAGCAGTTTAATGGCAGGCCTGAACACTGAAGCTTTCTTT. This chain joins TRBV28 and TRBJ1-1; D is unresolved. V dropped 2 bases and J dropped 0 bases, with 10 bases sitting between them. The length of the CDR3 is 15 residues. CDR1 is MDHEN, CDR2 SYDVKM, per germline.

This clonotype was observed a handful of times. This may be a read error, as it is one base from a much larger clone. The CDR3: CASSYGGGYYNEQFF. For the CDR3, the DNA is TGTGCCAGCAGTTATGGGGGGGGGTACTACAATGAGCAGTTCTTC. V is TRBV27 and J is TRBJ2-1; TRBD2 matches at 7 bases. V lost 4 bases to trimming and J lost 3 bases; unmatched junction nucleotides: 6. Germline CDR1 and CDR2: MNHEY and SMNVEV (reference sequence). This CDR3 has 15 amino acids.

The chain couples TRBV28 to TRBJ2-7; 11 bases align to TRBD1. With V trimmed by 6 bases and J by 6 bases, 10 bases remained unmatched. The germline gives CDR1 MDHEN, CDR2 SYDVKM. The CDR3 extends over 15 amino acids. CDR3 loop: CASRTPGQGGGEQYF. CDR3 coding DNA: TGTGCCAGCAGGACGCCGGGACAGGGGGGCGGCGAGCAGTACTTC.

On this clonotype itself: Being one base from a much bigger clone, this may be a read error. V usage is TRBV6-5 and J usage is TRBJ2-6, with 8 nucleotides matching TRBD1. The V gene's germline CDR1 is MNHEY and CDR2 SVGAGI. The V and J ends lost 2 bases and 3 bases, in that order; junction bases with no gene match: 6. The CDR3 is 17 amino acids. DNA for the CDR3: TGTGCCAGCAGTTACCGGGACAGGACCAATGGGGCCAACGTCCTGACTTTC. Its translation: CASSYRDRTNGANVLTF.

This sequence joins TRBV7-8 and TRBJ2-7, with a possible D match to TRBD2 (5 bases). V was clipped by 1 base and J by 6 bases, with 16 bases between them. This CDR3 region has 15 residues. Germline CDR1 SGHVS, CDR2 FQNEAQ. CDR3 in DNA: TGTGCCAGCAGCTTAGGCCACAAGGCAGGAGGCGAGCAGTACTTC. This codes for CASSLGHKAGGEQYF.

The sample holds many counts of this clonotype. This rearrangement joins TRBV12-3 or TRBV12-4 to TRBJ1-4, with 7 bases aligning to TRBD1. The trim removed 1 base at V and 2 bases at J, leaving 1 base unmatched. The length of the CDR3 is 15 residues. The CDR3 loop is CASSLETGTNEKLFF. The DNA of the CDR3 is TGTGCCAGCAGTTTAGAGACAGGGACTAATGAAAAACTGTTTTTT.

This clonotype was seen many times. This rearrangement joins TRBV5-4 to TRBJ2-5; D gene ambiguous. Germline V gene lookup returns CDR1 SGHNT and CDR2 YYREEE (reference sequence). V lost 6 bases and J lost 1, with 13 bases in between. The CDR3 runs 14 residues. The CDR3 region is CASTRGNAQETQYF. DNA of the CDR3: TGTGCCAGCACCCGCGGTAACGCCCAAGAGACCCAGTACTTC.

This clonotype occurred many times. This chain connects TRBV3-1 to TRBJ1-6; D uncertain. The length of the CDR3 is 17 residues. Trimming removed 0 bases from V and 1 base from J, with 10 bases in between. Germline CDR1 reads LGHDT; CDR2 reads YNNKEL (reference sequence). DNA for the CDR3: TGTGCCAGCAGCCAAGACCCCATAGGGTCCTATAATTCACCCCTCCACTTT. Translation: CASSQDPIGSYNSPLHF.

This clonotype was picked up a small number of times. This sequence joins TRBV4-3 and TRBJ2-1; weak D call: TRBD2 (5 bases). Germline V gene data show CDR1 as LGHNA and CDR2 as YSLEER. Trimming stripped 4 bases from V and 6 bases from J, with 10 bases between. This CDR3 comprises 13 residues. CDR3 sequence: CASSREAANEQFF. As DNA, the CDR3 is TGCGCCAGCAGCCGAGAAGCGGCCAATGAGCAGTTCTTC.

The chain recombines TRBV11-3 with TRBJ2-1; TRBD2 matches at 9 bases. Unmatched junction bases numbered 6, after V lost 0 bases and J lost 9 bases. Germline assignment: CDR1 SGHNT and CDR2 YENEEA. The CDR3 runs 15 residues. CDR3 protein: CASSLERGGGGEQFF. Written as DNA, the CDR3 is TGTGCCAGCAGCTTAGAGCGGGGGGGCGGCGGTGAGCAGTTCTTC.